The source of this T cell receptor beta chain is a study of identical twins. Study-wide findings and caveats: Out-of-frame alpha sequences shared by twins were enriched for low generation probability. Fewer insertions were carried by abundant cord blood beta clonotypes, but none was seen in memory repertoires. Findings depended on cross-sectional statistics rather than tracking the same donors.

Each CDR3 protein gets one entry after TCRdb re-called the 5' RACE reads with MiXCR. The sample consists of about 1.7 million distinct CDR3 sequences, under 35% of them appearing once. CDR1 is ENHRY, CDR2 SYGVKD, per germline. V dropped 6 bases and J dropped 5; count of bases not matched to a gene: 9. This CDR3 region has 14 residues. This clonotype was seen more than once but under ten times. Its target is unknown. The sample comprised cord blood. The chain uses TRBV10-3 and TRBJ2-5; 7 nucleotides align to TRBD2. This sequence was found in a newborn girl in good health. CDR3 DNA: TGTGCCATCAGGTCAAGCCCCGGGAGGGAGACCCAGTACTTC. This sequence encodes CAIRSSPGRETQYF.